This passage covers 12 T cell receptor beta chains from one sample sequenced in a study of cytomegalovirus exposure and HLA in healthy donors. PCR used 60 Vbeta primers and 13 Jbeta primers. Data came from immunoSEQ multiplex PCR; TCRdb stores just in-frame clones and leaves some out. The sample holds 25,000 to 40,000 clones. Sequenced material: PBMCs. The origin of the receptors is a female donor in good health and CMV-seronegative.

The chain combines TRBV7-9 with TRBJ1-2; a weak D match, TRBD1 (5 bases). This CDR3 region has 13 residues. The V and J ends lost 5 bases and 4 bases respectively, with 11 bases between them. The germline V gene has CDR1 SEHNR and CDR2 FQNEAQ (reference sequence). This CDR3 is CASSPGFGYGYTF. In nucleotides, the CDR3 is TGTGCCAGCAGCCCAGGGTTCGGCTATGGCTACACCTTC.

The genes are TRBV5-4 and TRBJ1-1; TRBD1 matches 7 bases. Germline V lookup: CDR1 SGHNT, CDR2 YYREEE (reference sequence). The CDR3 has 14 amino acids. Losses at the gene ends were 4 bases for V and 0 bases for J; bases not matched to a gene: 3. The CDR3 DNA is TGTGCCAGCAGCACGGGACAGATGAACACTGAAGCTTTCTTT. It is translated as CASSTGQMNTEAFF.

A note on this clone: The same CDR3 arises from other DNA sequences in this sample as well. The chain links TRBV11-2 to TRBJ2-7; no clear D. V lost 3 bases to trimming and J lost 3 bases, with 9 bases between them. Germline-derived CDR1 and CDR2 are SGHAT and FQNNGV. CDR3 length: 13 residues. The CDR3 DNA sequence: TGTGCCAGCAGCTTGTCTCACAGCTACGAGCAGTACTTC. Translating gives CASSLSHSYEQYF.

The chain carries TRBV14 and TRBJ1-2; D is uncertain. Germline CDR1 and CDR2: SGHDN and FVKESK. V was trimmed by 1 base and J by 0 bases, leaving 3 bases between them. The CDR3 runs 13 residues. CDR3 DNA sequence: TGTGCCAGCAGCCAAGCCGCTAACTATGGCTACACCTTC. Translated, it gives CASSQAANYGYTF.

The chain links TRBV9 to TRBJ2-1; D ambiguous. Germline-derived CDR1 and CDR2 are SGDLS and YYNGEE. Trimming removed 3 bases at V and 10 bases at J, with 8 bases between. The CDR3 covers 11 residues. The CDR3 DNA reads as TGTGCCAGCAGCGCGTACGAGGAGCAGTTCTTC. Its protein product is CASSAYEEQFF.

The chain carries TRBV29-1 and TRBJ1-1, with TRBD1 matching over 9 bases. V shed 4 bases and J 7 bases; nucleotides not matched to a gene: 7. The V gene's germline CDR1 is SQVTM and CDR2 ANQGSEA. The CDR3 is 13 amino acids. CDR3 loop: CSVVGQGGGEAFF. The CDR3, as DNA: TGCAGCGTTGTGGGACAGGGAGGGGGTGAAGCTTTCTTT.

The chain joins TRBV30 to TRBJ1-6; D is ambiguous. Germline CDR1 GTSNPN, CDR2 SVGIG (reference sequence). The V and J ends lost 8 bases and 3 bases respectively, with 14 bases between them. This CDR3 region has 14 residues. CDR3 coding DNA: TGTGCCAGTGAAAGCTTTCACTATAATTCACCCCTCCACTTT. Translation: CASESFHYNSPLHF.

The V gene is TRBV6-5, the J gene TRBJ2-7; 7 positions match TRBD1. The J segment lost 4 bases and the V segment lost 6 bases, leaving 6 bases of the junction unmatched. This CDR3 contains 13 residues. The germline V gene has CDR1 MNHEY and CDR2 SVGAGI. Here the CDR3 DNA reads TGTGCCAGCAGGGGGGACAGTCGGTACGAGCAGTACTTC. Its translation is CASRGDSRYEQYF.

V usage is TRBV28 and J usage is TRBJ1-1, with D perhaps TRBD1 (6 bases). The ends were cut back, 5 bases at V and 2 bases at J, with 12 bases in the middle. Germline lookup yields CDR1 MDHEN and CDR2 SYDVKM. The CDR3 is made up of 14 amino acids. CDR3 residues: CASSPWTENTEAFF. The DNA of the CDR3 is TGTGCCAGCAGTCCGTGGACAGAAAACACTGAAGCTTTCTTT.

The chain has TRBV6-5 and TRBJ2-2; TRBD1 might be the D (6 bases). CDR1 is MNHEY, CDR2 SVGAGI, per germline. The CDR3 has 15 amino acids. V was cut by 5 bases and J by 4 bases, with 14 bases left in between. CDR3 in DNA: TGTGCCAGCAGTAGGGCAGGGGTGTTCACCGGGGAGCTGTTTTTT. Its protein product is CASSRAGVFTGELFF.

V gene TRBV7-9 combines with J gene TRBJ2-5; no clear D gene. V was trimmed by 1 base and J by 5 bases, leaving 14 bases between them. CDR3 size: 15 residues. Germline V gene sequence: CDR1 SEHNR, CDR2 FQNEAQ (reference sequence). The CDR3 reads CASSLGQASSETQYF. CDR3 DNA: TGTGCCAGCAGCTTAGGGCAGGCCTCGAGCGAGACCCAGTACTTC.

This sequence joins TRBV4-3 and TRBJ2-1; 8 bases map to TRBD2. Losses at the gene ends were 4 bases for V and 4 bases for J; bases not matched to a gene: 6. The CDR3 sequence is 15 residues long. CDR1 is LGHNA and CDR2 is YSLEER in the germline V gene. The CDR3 DNA reads as TGCGCCAGCAGCCCCGCCGGGGGGGCTTACAATGAGCAGTTCTTC. It encodes CASSPAGGAYNEQFF.